The 13 T cell receptor beta chains below come from one sample, sequenced in a study of OX40 agonist ivuxolimab in advanced cancers. The repertoire was sequenced with immunoSEQ multiplex PCR; TCRdb's copy has only in-frame clones and lacks some. The profile shows approximately 92,000 clones, roughly 95% of them singletons. Specimen: CD4+ or CD8+ T cells sorted from blood, collected in a trial of the OX40 agonist ivuxolimab. These receptors were collected from an adult with an advanced solid tumor such as melanoma, head and neck, liver or kidney cancer.

This clone was seen just once. The rearrangement links TRBV5-4 to TRBJ2-5; 9 bases agree with TRBD1. Germline assignment: CDR1 SGHNT and CDR2 YYREEE (reference sequence). V lost 6 bases to trimming and J lost 3 bases; unmatched junction nucleotides: 18. The CDR3 contains 18 residues. The CDR3 nucleotides are TGTGCCAGCACACCCCCTGGACAGGGGAGCCCTCTCAAAGAGACCCAGTACTTC. Protein sequence: CASTPPGQGSPLKETQYF.

The genes are TRBV15 and TRBJ2-7, with a tentative D call TRBD1 (6 bases). The CDR3 totals 12 residues. V was trimmed by 7 bases and J by 6 bases, leaving 13 bases between them. The V gene's germline CDR1 is LNHNV and CDR2 YYDKDF (reference sequence). CDR3 DNA: TGTGCCACCAAAAGTCCAGGGGTCGAGCAGTACTTC. It yields the protein CATKSPGVEQYF.

The chain recombines TRBV18 with TRBJ1-2; 9 nucleotides align to TRBD1. After removal of 5 bases from V and 8 bases from J, the junction contained 6 bases not matched to a gene. CDR1 and CDR2 from the germline V gene are KGHSH and LQKENI. The CDR3 runs to 13 residues. The CDR3 region has the DNA TGTGCCAGCTCAACCGGGACAGGGAACGGCTACACCTTC. Amino acids: CASSTGTGNGYTF.

This chain joins TRBV27 and TRBJ1-2, with 7 positions matching TRBD1. The CDR3 loop spans 15 amino acids. Germline V gives CDR1 MNHEY, CDR2 SMNVEV (reference sequence). Trimming took 3 bases from V and 4 from J; bases not matched to a gene: 8. CDR3 bases: TGTGCCAGCAGTTTCCTGGGACAGAGGGGCTATGGCTACACCTTC. Translated: CASSFLGQRGYGYTF.

This chain joins TRBV28 and TRBJ1-1; TRBD1 aligns across 8 bases. The germline V gene encodes CDR1 MDHEN and CDR2 SYDVKM. J was trimmed by 4 bases and V by 6 bases; bases with no gene match: 4. CDR3 length equals 13 residues. The DNA for the CDR3 is TGTGCCAGCAGCCCCAGGGGGCTCACTGAAGCTTTCTTT. As protein: CASSPRGLTEAFF. Together with reference TRBV28 and TRBJ1-1, the CDR3 gives the full variable domain: DVKVTQSSRYLVKRTGEKVFLECVQDMDHENMFWYRQDPGLGLRLIYFSYDVKMKEKGDIPEGYSVSREKKERFSLILESASTNQTSMYLCASSPRGLTEAFFGQGTRLTVV.

This chain joins TRBV14 and TRBJ2-7, with a possible D match to TRBD2 (6 bases). Germline-derived CDR1 and CDR2 are SGHDN and FVKESK. Trimming removed 1 base at V and 6 bases at J, with 10 bases between. There are 13 residues in the CDR3. DNA for the CDR3: TGTGCCAGCAGCCAAGGGGGACTTCTCGAGCAGTACTTC. Protein: CASSQGGLLEQYF.

Here the CDR3 DNA reads TGTGCCAGCAGCCATCCCCGGACAAGCCAAGAGACCCAGTACTTC. Translating gives CASSHPRTSQETQYF. This rearrangement joins TRBV12-1 to TRBJ2-5; the D call TRBD1 from the table was never checked on the DNA. TRBV12-1 counts as a pseudogene. The CDR3 is made up of 15 amino acids.

This chain connects TRBV4-1 to TRBJ2-4, with no clear D. The CDR3 has 14 residues. Trimming stripped 0 bases from V and 0 bases from J, with 3 bases between. Germline CDR1 is MGHRA and CDR2 is YSYEKL. The CDR3 loop is CASSQDLAKNIQYF. The CDR3 DNA reads TGCGCCAGCAGCCAAGATTTAGCCAAAAACATTCAGTACTTC.

Only one count was recorded for this clone. The chain combines TRBV27 with TRBJ2-3; 8 bases are a match to TRBD2. The CDR3 covers 16 residues. Germline trimming cut 2 bases from V and 2 bases from J; bases unmatched to any gene: 6. The germline V gene has CDR1 MNHEY and CDR2 SMNVEV (reference sequence). The CDR3 region is CASSLGLAGSTDTQYF. DNA of the CDR3: TGTGCCAGCAGTTTAGGGCTAGCGGGTTCCACAGATACGCAGTATTTT.

This clone was seen only a few times. The chain joins TRBV7-9 to TRBJ2-7; 14 bases map to TRBD2. Germline CDR1 and CDR2: SEHNR and FQNEAQ (reference sequence). The CDR3 consists of 16 residues. J gave up 7 bases and V 5 bases, and 10 bases lay outside the gene matches. The CDR3 region is CASSTLTSGRAWEQYF. DNA of the CDR3: TGTGCCAGCAGCACATTGACTAGCGGGAGGGCCTGGGAGCAGTACTTC.

The J gene is TRBJ2-1, the V gene TRBV9, with D possibly called TRBD1 or TRBD2 (6 bases each). The V and J ends lost 3 bases and 8 bases respectively, with 15 bases between them. Germline V gene data show CDR1 as SGDLS and CDR2 as YYNGEE. This CDR3 is 14 amino acids long. CDR3 region: CASSGLRGVDEQFF. The CDR3 nucleotides are TGTGCCAGCAGCGGCCTGAGGGGGGTTGATGAGCAGTTCTTC.

This rearrangement joins TRBV10-1 to TRBJ2-5; no reliable D call. Germline CDR1 and CDR2: WNHNN and SYGVQD (reference sequence). The CDR3 length is 11 residues. Trimming removed 7 bases from V and 1 base from J, with 4 bases in between. CDR3: CASTFQETQYF. CDR3 nucleotides: TGCGCCAGCACCTTCCAAGAGACCCAGTACTTC.

Remarks on this clone: Other DNA variants within this sample encode the same CDR3. The genes are TRBV11-2 and TRBJ2-7; D remains unclear. The CDR3 has 13 amino acids. With 1 base removed from V and 3 bases from J, the gap between germline ends came to 7 bases. Germline V gene sequence: CDR1 SGHAT, CDR2 FQNNGV. The CDR3 loop reads CASSLGGDYEQYF. As DNA, the CDR3 is TGTGCCAGCAGCTTAGGAGGTGACTACGAGCAGTACTTC.